This T cell receptor beta chain was documented in a study of blood T cells in healthy people across ages (dated by TCRdb to between 2014 and 2017). Looking at the study overall: Template switching captured roughly one uniquely barcoded TCR beta cDNA molecule per two T cells in model experiments. Using deep sequencing normalized with unique cDNA molecular identifiers, the study measured how TCR beta repertoire diversity changes with age. Two additional independent replicas of 1 million unique cDNA reads from the same blood draw were analyzed for two donors (one aged 18 to 30 and one aged 80 or older). Four age groups were formed from the donors: young (average about 16 years), middle-aged (approximately 39), aged (roughly 59) and long-lived (around 80). To avoid experimental bias, donors of different ages were randomly spread across the sequencing lanes. Overall study outcomes, separate from this receptor: Estimates of total diversity from one million sequenced T cells were regarded as lower bounds and underestimates. The long-lived group showed more naive CD4+ T cells, fewer expanded clones and increased TCR diversity than the aged group, suggesting age selection. As age increased, observed TCR beta diversity per million T cells dropped in a roughly linear way, and a significant reduction was already evident by age about 36. A strong correlation was found between observed TCR beta diversity and the percentage of naive T cells measured by flow cytometry. Bulk unsorted PBMC profiling prevented conclusive comparison of naive and antigen-experienced compartments. The CMV infection status of donors was not known, potentially confounding age-related changes in expanded clonotypes.

About this clonotype itself: Its specific antigen is unknown. Per-nucleotide qualities are absent, and no much larger clonotype sits a single base away.

The donors were roughly 40 Caucasian individuals from Russia, aged roughly 6 to 95 years, who were systemically healthy. Around 10 milliliters of peripheral blood were drawn from each donor into EDTA-treated Vacutainer tubes. PBMCs were isolated by Ficoll-Paque density-gradient centrifugation, with at least 6.5 million obtained per sample. Total RNA, at least 6 micrograms per sample, was extracted from PBMCs with Trizol reagent. The percentages of naive CD45RAhigh/CD27high T cells were determined by flow cytometry on a PBMC aliquot from every donor. CDR3 length: 14 amino acids, cysteine to phenylalanine. Of the read, only the CDR3 DNA is kept; its 42 bases are in frame from base 1. Looking up the germline V gene yields CDR1 SQVTM and CDR2 ANQGSEA. Germline trimming: 4 bases from V, 5 bases from J; junction bases outside gene matches: 7. The library was made by 5' RACE. This sample was sequenced with an Illumina HiSeq 2500. A second PCR of about 7 to 12 cycles was run with a J-beta primer mix and a sample-barcoded 5' primer. A unique molecular identifier was introduced onto each TCR beta cDNA molecule by a template-switch 5' adaptor carrying 12 random nucleotides. Each sample yielded at least 2.5 million CDR3-containing paired-end reads. First-strand cDNA was synthesized from all RNA with the Mint cDNA synthesis kit, primed by a TRBC-specific oligonucleotide. All cDNA was treated with uracil-DNA glycosylase and then went through a first 18-cycle PCR with the universal primers M1SS and BC2_uni_R. Regarding the original processing steps: For normalization, 1 million high-quality reads were randomly selected from each sample, with every read carrying a distinct molecular identifier. Instead of being binned into consensus sequences, reads that shared molecular identifiers were thrown out. CDR3 identification, clonotype clustering and error correction used MiTCR with a Q25 quality threshold and the strictest error-elimination algorithm. Lower-bound total TCR beta diversity was estimated with a nonparametric unseen species model using Euler transformation. TCRdb reanalyzed the raw reads on its own, using fastp at Q25 for trimming and MiXCR for clone calling, and kept in-frame beta chains. For every CDR3 protein sequence, its rows merge into one entry that carries the most common genes and DNA. The V and J calls here are based on TCRdb, not the publication. This sample comprises around 600,000 distinct CDR3 sequences, more than 45% of them detected only once. Around 23% of the sample lies in the top ten.

In this chain, TRBV29-1 is recombined with TRBJ2-1, with TRBD1 identical over 8 junction bases. This receptor was obtained from a man at least 80 years old in good health. Sequenced: blood. The DNA sequence is given as TGCAGCGTTGGGCGGACAGGGAAAAACAATGAGCAGTTCTTC. The translation is CSVGRTGKNNEQFF.